The present T cell receptor (beta chain) was sequenced within a study of T cell responses to AZD1222 COVID-19 vaccine listed by TCRdb under 2021. For context, the study as a whole: AZD1222 recipients whose second dose came at about 4 weeks and those whose second dose came at about 12 weeks were combined into one group, since spike-specific TCR depth and breadth did not differ between the two schedules. A total of 230 to 250 trial participants underwent TCR sequencing, of whom about 210 had received two doses of AZD1222 and some 25 had received two doses of the MenACWY control vaccine. Trial participants were enrolled by age into subgroups of 18-55, 56-69 and 70-plus years, and about 150, 27 and 61 TCR-sequenced participants, respectively, were included in these subgroups. The study at large found these results: Participants were mostly white British and included more females than males, and it was suggested by the authors that clonal diversity may have been underestimated. Only six or seven AZD1222 recipients were SARS-CoV-2 seropositive at baseline, limiting conclusions about previously exposed vaccinees. The whole spike protein was spanned by vaccine-associated CD4 TCRs, and dominant responses were seen in regions 160-218 and 743-854. Nearly half of unique spike-specific TCRs reportedly recognized epitopes outside regions mutated in the B.1.351 and B.1.1.7 variants. The 56-69-year group was small, and its depth increase did not reach significance, likely because of low power. Because no samples from the day 14 peak response were available, repertoires could be characterized only after the peak T cell response. After two AZD1222 doses, spike-specific TCR breadth and depth were significantly higher than at day 0 and than in MenACWY recipients.

Trimmed from V: 5 bases; trimmed from J: 2 bases; junction bases lacking a gene match: 9. Looking up the germline V gene yields CDR1 WSHSY and CDR2 SAAADI. The CDR3 goes from the cysteine to the phenylalanine over 15 residues. Only CDR3 DNA is held: 45 bases, read in frame from base 1. The sample's time point label, decoded: baseline before first vaccination. The vaccinee samples were drawn from two UK trials, COV001 and COV002, one of which was a single-blind randomized controlled phase 2/3 trial testing AZD1222 (ChAdOx1 nCoV-19) in healthy adults. Trial participant PBMC samples were collected at day 0 and day 28 after the second dose for TCRbeta chain sequencing. Notes on this clone: Its cognate antigen has yet to be identified. It has no much larger one-base neighbor in the sample; base qualities were not kept.

The CDR3 regions of human TCRbeta chains were subjected to immunosequencing. Turning to the authors' computational methods: Repertoire TCRs were checked for matches against a reference library of SARS-CoV-2-specific TCRs that had been generated using the MIRA antigen-specificity platform. Breadth was defined as the fraction of unique TCRs that were SARS-CoV-2-associated, and depth was defined as the fraction of total T cells that were SARS-CoV-2-associated. Using the MIRA data, every spike-specific TCR was mapped to the spike region that the TCR reacted to and assigned to either a CD4 or a CD8 class. Log10-transformed breadth and depth values were compared by one-way ANOVA with Sidak's multiple comparisons tests. The table was pulled from immuneACCESS by TCRdb, which kept in-frame rearrangements only. Such tables lose some clones; where checked, under half of the loss comes from unresolved V genes, and the rest has no known cause. The D gene and trimming were derived from the DNA, and the V and J assignments and clone size from that table. The sample contains tens of thousands of clones, roughly 84% of them found a single time. The ten biggest clones cover 15% to 20% of the sample.

This TCR came from an adult in good health. Rearrangement joined TRBV10-2 to TRBJ2-7; 7 nucleotides in the junction match TRBD1. The source was peripheral blood, collected on day 0 of AZD1222 vaccination. The CDR3 here reads CASSFRGTVTYEQYF. The DNA sequence is as follows: TGCGCCAGCAGTTTCCGAGGGACAGTTACCTACGAGCAGTACTTC.